Shown below are 17 T cell receptor beta chains from a single sample sequenced in a study of CXCR3 chemokines and chemotherapy response in bladder cancer. TCRdb re-derived calls from the PCR reads in MiXCR, one entry per CDR3 protein. The sample includes 12,000 or so distinct CDR3 sequences, 9.5% to 15% of them seen just once. Collection took place from a patient whose treatment included neoadjuvant chemotherapy. These receptors all stem from a human donor with bladder cancer that did not respond to neoadjuvant chemotherapy.

The table lists this clonotype with many counts. This sequence joins TRBV6-1 and TRBJ1-1, with D possibly being TRBD1 (6 bases). The CDR3 consists of 14 residues. V lost 7 bases, J lost 6 bases, and 18 bases lay in between. Germline V CDR1 and CDR2: MNHNS, SASEGT. The CDR3: CASTPGQLYAEAFF. CDR3 in DNA: TGTGCCAGCACCCCGGGACAACTGTACGCTGAAGCTTTCTTT.

The chain uses TRBV7-9 and TRBJ2-3; D could derive from TRBD1 or TRBD2 (5 bases each). Trimming took 0 bases from V and 4 from J, leaving 11 bases between them. Germline assignment: CDR1 SEHNR and CDR2 FQNEAQ (reference sequence). There are 15 residues in the CDR3. In DNA, the CDR3 is TGTGCCAGCAGCTTAGCGGGGGACGGAGCAGATACGCAGTATTTT. Its protein is CASSLAGDGADTQYF. Filled out from reference TRBV7-9 and TRBJ2-3, the complete variable domain reads DTGVSQNPRHKITKRGQNVTFRCDPISEHNRLYWYRQTLGQGPEFLTYFQNEAQLEKSRLLSDRFSAERPKGSFSTLEIQRTEQGDSAMYLCASSLAGDGADTQYFGPGTRLTVL.

The sample holds many counts of this clonotype. This chain connects TRBV10-3 to TRBJ2-7, with TRBD2 matching over 9 bases. The V segment lost 10 bases and the J segment 5 bases; nucleotides outside the gene matches: 9. CDR3 length equals 13 residues. Germline CDR1 ENHRY, CDR2 SYGVKD. The CDR3 here is CASFSGSGHEQYF. DNA of the CDR3: TGTGCCAGCTTTAGCGGGAGCGGTCACGAGCAGTACTTC.

This clonotype ranks as medium-sized. This chain links TRBV19 with TRBJ1-1; no clear D gene. Germline V gives CDR1 LNHDA, CDR2 SQIVND (reference sequence). This CDR3 region has 11 residues. The CDR3 here is CANTVNTEAFF. Here the CDR3 DNA reads TGTGCTAATACCGTGAACACTGAAGCTTTCTTT.

The table lists this clonotype with many counts. V gene TRBV12-3 or TRBV12-4 combines with J gene TRBJ1-4; TRBD1 aligns across 10 bases. V lost 5 bases, J lost 5 bases, and 8 bases stayed unmatched. This CDR3 comprises 16 residues. CDR3 nucleotide sequence: TGTGCCAGCAGTCATCTACCGGGACAGGGGAATGAAAAACTGTTTTTT. It specifies CASSHLPGQGNEKLFF.

This clonotype has at least ten counts. The CDR3 DNA reads TGTGCCAGCAGCCCCGCCGGGACTTTCCGGGACGGCCAGTACTTC. Its translation: CASSPAGTFRDGQYF. The chain couples TRBV7-9 to TRBJ2-7; TRBD2 is a possible D gene (6 bases). Trimming stripped 5 bases from V and 10 bases from J, with 24 bases between. Germline V gene data show CDR1 as SEHNR and CDR2 as FQNEAQ (reference sequence). The CDR3 runs to 15 residues.

This clonotype was detected many times. This chain connects TRBV18 to TRBJ2-3; 11 bases map to TRBD2. The CDR3 is 14 residues long. Per the germline V gene, CDR1 is KGHSH and CDR2 is LQKENI. V lost 3 bases, J lost 8 bases, and 4 bases stayed unmatched. CDR3 sequence (DNA): TGTGCCAGCTCACCCACTAGCGGGAGCCCTACGCAGTATTTT. Its protein is CASSPTSGSPTQYF.

J is TRBJ2-2 and V is TRBV6-5; a possible D gene is TRBD2 (6 bases). The CDR3 totals 14 residues. Trimming shortened V by 6 bases and J by 9 bases, and 17 bases separated the two germline ends. The germline gives CDR1 MNHEY, CDR2 SVGAGI. CDR3 DNA: TGTGCCAGCAGACCGGGACTGACTGACCGGGAGCTGTTTTTT. Amino acid sequence: CASRPGLTDRELFF.

This clonotype was detected ten times or more. This sequence joins TRBV6-5 and TRBJ1-5; D is undetermined. Germline V lookup: CDR1 MNHEY, CDR2 SVGAGI. Trimming left V 6 bases short and J 1 base short, with 10 bases between. This CDR3 contains 14 residues. This chain's CDR3 is CASRSGRSNQPQHF. The CDR3 coding sequence is TGTGCCAGCAGGTCCGGGAGGAGCAATCAGCCCCAGCATTTT.

This clonotype was picked up many times. The chain uses TRBV30 and TRBJ2-5, with 7 positions matching TRBD2. Germline V lookup: CDR1 GTSNPN, CDR2 SVGIG (reference sequence). Trimming cost V 0 bases and J 4 bases; bases outside gene matches: 5. The CDR3 has 14 amino acids. The CDR3 sequence: CAWSVGVAGETQYF. The CDR3 DNA follows: TGTGCCTGGAGTGTAGGGGTAGCGGGAGAGACCCAGTACTTC. Full variable domain (remainder filled in from reference TRBV30 and TRBJ2-5): SQTIHQWPATLVQPVGSPLSLECTVEGTSNPNLYWYRQAAGRGLQLLFYSVGIGQISSEVPQNLSASRPQDRQFILSSKKLLLSDSGFYLCAWSVGVAGETQYFGPGTRLLVL.

This clonotype was recorded many times. The rearrangement joins TRBV5-6 to TRBJ1-5, with D hard to call. Germline lookup yields CDR1 SGHDT and CDR2 YYEEEE. With 5 bases removed from V and 3 bases from J, the gap between germline ends came to 9 bases. The CDR3 totals 13 residues. The CDR3 here is CASSLGVNQPQHF. Written as DNA, the CDR3 is TGTGCCAGCAGTCTTGGGGTCAATCAGCCCCAGCATTTT.

A few counts support this clonotype. A read error may produce the germline difference seen at one junction end. This chain joins TRBV5-4 and TRBJ2-7; perhaps TRBD1 as D (6 bases). The CDR3 contains 13 residues. The germline CDR1 and CDR2 sequences are SGHNT and YYREEE (reference sequence). The CDR3 coding sequence is TGTGCCAGCAGCCTCACTCCGGGACAATATTCGCACTTC. Translation: CASSLTPGQYSHF.

This clonotype came up many times. This chain links TRBV5-6 with TRBJ2-7; D uncertain. CDR3 length: 13 residues. CDR1 is SGHDT and CDR2 is YYEEEE in the germline V gene. Between the trimmed V and J ends, which lost 0 bases and 0 bases, there was a span of 4 bases. This chain's CDR3 is CASSLGSSYEQYF. The CDR3 DNA reads as TGTGCCAGCAGCTTGGGCAGCTCCTACGAGCAGTACTTC.

In its sample, this clonotype was seen many times. V and J are TRBV29-1 and TRBJ1-1; D not certain. Germline lookup yields CDR1 SQVTM and CDR2 ANQGSEA. Between the trimmed V and J ends, which lost 7 bases and 3 bases, there was a span of 12 bases. The CDR3 totals 12 residues. The CDR3 DNA follows: TGCAGCGCCTCAGACACTTACACTGAAGCTTTCTTT. Translated, it gives CSASDTYTEAFF.

This clonotype was detected ten times or more. V gene TRBV12-5 combines with J gene TRBJ1-2; D is undetermined. Germline lookup yields CDR1 LGHNT and CDR2 FRNRAP. This CDR3 contains 15 residues. V was shortened by 0 bases and J by 4 bases, with 12 bases between the two germline ends. The CDR3, as DNA: TGTGCTAGTGGTTTGGTACCAGGACTGAGCTATGGCTACACCTTC. Protein: CASGLVPGLSYGYTF. The full variable domain, its missing parts supplied by reference TRBV12-5 and TRBJ1-2, is DARVTQTPRHKVTEMGQEVTMRCQPILGHNTVFWYRQTMMQGLELLAYFRNRAPLDDSGMPKDRFSAEMPDATLATLKIQPSEPRDSAVYFCASGLVPGLSYGYTFGSGTRLTVV.

This clonotype occurred a few times. V usage is TRBV6-5 and J usage is TRBJ1-2, with 7 bases fitting TRBD1. CDR1 and CDR2 (germline): MNHEY, SVGAGI. The CDR3 has 15 residues. The junction had 7 bases not matched to a gene; V was cut back by 6 bases and J by 0 bases. The CDR3 loop is CASSRRQGSNYGYTF. The CDR3 DNA reads as TGTGCCAGCAGCCGAAGACAGGGATCTAACTATGGCTACACCTTC.

This chain joins TRBV20-1 and TRBJ1-3, with TRBD1 matching 7 bases. The CDR3 consists of 15 residues. Germline lookup yields CDR1 DFQATT and CDR2 SNEGSKA (reference sequence). V was clipped by 5 bases and J by 2 bases; unmatched bases: 9. CDR3 region: CSAANLQGTGNTIYF. The DNA of the CDR3 is TGCAGTGCTGCGAACCTACAGGGGACTGGAAACACCATATATTTT.